A selection of T cell receptor beta chains follows, all from one sample in a study of neurological immune-mediated disorders. TCRdb ran MiXCR on the 5' RACE reads and lists one entry per CDR3 protein. The sample consists of tens of thousands of distinct CDR3 sequences, approximately 2.4% of them appearing once. The sample was PBMCs. The source of these receptors is a man in his fifties with multiple sclerosis. The conserved cysteine and the conserved F or W are not part of the CDR3 here. Each record gives: clone size, J gene, V gene, CDR3 protein. The size entry is marked missing in some rows and otherwise reads once, few, many or a size class.

. | TRBJ2-1 | TRBV4-1 | ASQHNEQF
many | TRBJ1-1 | TRBV5-1 | ASSFLGTDTEAF
many | TRBJ1-1 | TRBV12-3/TRBV12-4 | ASSSLTREAF
many | TRBJ2-7 | TRBV20-1 | SASAGTNLGEQY
many | TRBJ1-5 | TRBV28 | ASSPQDRGQPQH
many | TRBJ2-1 | TRBV7-9 | ASSFVPGLAPLEQF
. | TRBJ1-6 | TRBV27 | ASSPTRHNSPLH
many | TRBJ1-3 | TRBV5-1 | ASSPSRDRAGNGNTIY
many | TRBJ2-7 | TRBV12-3/TRBV12-4 | ASSLHNTYEQY
many | TRBJ2-5 | TRBV5-1 | ASSLLVDEETQY
many | TRBJ2-3 | TRBV6-5 | ASSGGRKDTQY
many | TRBJ2-3 | TRBV7-9 | ASSPTGSRTDTQY
many | TRBJ2-1 | TRBV20-1 | SARQTRLAGSNEQF
many | TRBJ2-2 | TRBV19 | ASSKIDTGELF
many | TRBJ1-1 | TRBV5-4 | ASSGAGTKGAF
medium-sized | TRBJ2-3 | TRBV12-3/TRBV12-4 | ASSLHRGRRDTQY
many | TRBJ2-3 | TRBV7-9 | ASSLPGYLDTQY
many | TRBJ1-1 | TRBV12-3/TRBV12-4 | ASSLAPNTEAF
many | TRBJ1-1 | TRBV7-2 | ASSLQNTEAF